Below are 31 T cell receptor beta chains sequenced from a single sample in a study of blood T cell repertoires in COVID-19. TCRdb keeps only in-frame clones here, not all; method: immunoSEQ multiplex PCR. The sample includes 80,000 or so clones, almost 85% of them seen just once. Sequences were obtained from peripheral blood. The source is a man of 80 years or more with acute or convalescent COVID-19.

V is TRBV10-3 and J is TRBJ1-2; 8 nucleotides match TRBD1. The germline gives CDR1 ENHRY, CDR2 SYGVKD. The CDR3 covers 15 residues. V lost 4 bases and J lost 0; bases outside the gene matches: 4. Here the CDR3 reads CAISGWDRTNYGYTF. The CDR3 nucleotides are TGTGCCATCAGTGGGTGGGACAGGACTAACTATGGCTACACCTTC.

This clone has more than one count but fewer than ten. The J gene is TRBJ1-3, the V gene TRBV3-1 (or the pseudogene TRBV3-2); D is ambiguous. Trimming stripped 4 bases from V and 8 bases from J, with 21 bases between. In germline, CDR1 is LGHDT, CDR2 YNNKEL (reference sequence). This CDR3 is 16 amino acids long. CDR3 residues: CASSPPRTTDGYTIYF. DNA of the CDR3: TGTGCCAGCAGCCCGCCCCGGACTACAGACGGTTACACCATATATTTT.

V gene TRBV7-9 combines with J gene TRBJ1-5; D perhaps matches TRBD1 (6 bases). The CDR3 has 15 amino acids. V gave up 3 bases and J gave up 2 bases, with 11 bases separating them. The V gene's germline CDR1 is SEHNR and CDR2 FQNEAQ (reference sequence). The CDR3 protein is CASSLSRQGNQPQHF. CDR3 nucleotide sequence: TGTGCCAGCAGCTTGAGCCGACAGGGCAATCAGCCCCAGCATTTT.

The CDR3: CASADIYYGYTF. In nucleotides, the CDR3 is TGTGCCAGCGCCGACATCTATTATGGCTACACCTTC. V is TRBV6-5 and J is TRBJ1-2, with D unclear. Looked up from germline, CDR1 is MNHEY and CDR2 is SVGAGI. The CDR3 has 12 amino acids. Deletions cut 8 bases from V and 5 bases from J, with 12 bases between.

The chain's CDR3 is CASSPQGNQPQHF. CDR3 DNA: TGTGCCAGCAGTCCTCAGGGGAATCAGCCCCAGCATTTT. V and J are TRBV2 and TRBJ1-5; D possibly corresponds to TRBD1 (6 bases). The CDR3 covers 13 residues. Trimming stripped 5 bases from V and 4 bases from J, with 9 bases between. The germline V gene has CDR1 SNHLY and CDR2 FYNNEI.

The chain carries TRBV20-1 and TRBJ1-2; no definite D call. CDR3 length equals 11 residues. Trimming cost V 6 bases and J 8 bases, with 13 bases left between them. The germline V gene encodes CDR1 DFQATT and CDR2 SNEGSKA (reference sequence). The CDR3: CSAPSNWGYTF. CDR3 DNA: TGCAGTGCCCCCTCGAACTGGGGCTACACCTTC.

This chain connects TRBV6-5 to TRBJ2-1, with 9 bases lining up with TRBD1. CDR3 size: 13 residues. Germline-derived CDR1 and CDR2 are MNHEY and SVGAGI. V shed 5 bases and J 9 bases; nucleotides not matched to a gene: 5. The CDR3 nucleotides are TGTGCCAGCAGTAAACAGGGGGCTGGTGAGCAGTTCTTC. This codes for CASSKQGAGEQFF.

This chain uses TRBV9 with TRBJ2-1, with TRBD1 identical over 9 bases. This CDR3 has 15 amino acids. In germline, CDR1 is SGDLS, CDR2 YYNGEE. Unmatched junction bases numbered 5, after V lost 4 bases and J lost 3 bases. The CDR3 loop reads CASSLQGAGYNEQFF. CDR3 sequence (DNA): TGTGCCAGCAGCCTACAGGGGGCCGGCTACAATGAGCAGTTCTTC.

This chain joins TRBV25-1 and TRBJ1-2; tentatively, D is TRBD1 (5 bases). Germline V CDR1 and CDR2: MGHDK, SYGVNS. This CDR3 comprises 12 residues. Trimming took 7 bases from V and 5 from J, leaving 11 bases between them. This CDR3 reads CASTRDSYGYTF. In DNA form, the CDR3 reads TGTGCCAGCACTAGAGACAGTTATGGCTACACCTTC.

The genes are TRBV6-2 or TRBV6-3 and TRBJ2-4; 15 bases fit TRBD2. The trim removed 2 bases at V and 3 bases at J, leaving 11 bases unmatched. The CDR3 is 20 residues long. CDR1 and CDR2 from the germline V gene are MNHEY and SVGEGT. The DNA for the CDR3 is TGTGCCAGCAGTTACCCGGGACTAGCGGGGGGAAGGAGTGGCAAAAACATTCAGTACTTC. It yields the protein CASSYPGLAGGRSGKNIQYF.

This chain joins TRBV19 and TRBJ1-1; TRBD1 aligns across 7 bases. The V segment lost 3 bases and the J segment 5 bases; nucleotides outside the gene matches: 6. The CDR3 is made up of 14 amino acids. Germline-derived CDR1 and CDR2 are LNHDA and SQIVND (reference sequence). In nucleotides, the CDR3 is TGTGCCAGTAGTATTCAGGGGGGCCCGACTGAAGCTTTCTTT. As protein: CASSIQGGPTEAFF. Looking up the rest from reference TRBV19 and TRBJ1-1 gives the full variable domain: DGGITQSPKYLFRKEGQNVTLSCEQNLNHDAMYWYRQDPGQGLRLIYYSQIVNDFQKGDIAEGYSVSREKKESFPLTVTSAQKNPTAFYLCASSIQGGPTEAFFGQGTRLTVV.

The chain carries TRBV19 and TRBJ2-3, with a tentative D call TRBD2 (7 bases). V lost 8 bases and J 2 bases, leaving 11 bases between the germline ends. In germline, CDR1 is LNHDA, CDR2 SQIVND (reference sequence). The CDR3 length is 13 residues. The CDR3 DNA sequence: TGTGCCAGTTCTGCGGGGGCCACAGATACGCAGTATTTT. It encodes CASSAGATDTQYF.

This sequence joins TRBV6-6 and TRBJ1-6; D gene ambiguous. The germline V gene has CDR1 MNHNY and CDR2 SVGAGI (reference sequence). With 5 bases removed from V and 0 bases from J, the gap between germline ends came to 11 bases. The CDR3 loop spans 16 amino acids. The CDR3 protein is CASSTRGVSYNSPLHF. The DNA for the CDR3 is TGTGCCAGCAGTACGCGGGGTGTCTCCTATAATTCACCCCTCCACTTT.

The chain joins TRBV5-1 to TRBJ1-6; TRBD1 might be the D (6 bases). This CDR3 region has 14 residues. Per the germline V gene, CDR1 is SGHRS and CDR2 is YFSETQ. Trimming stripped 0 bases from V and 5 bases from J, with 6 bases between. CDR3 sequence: CASSLGTDNSPLHF. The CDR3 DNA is TGCGCCAGCAGCTTGGGGACAGATAATTCACCCCTCCACTTT.

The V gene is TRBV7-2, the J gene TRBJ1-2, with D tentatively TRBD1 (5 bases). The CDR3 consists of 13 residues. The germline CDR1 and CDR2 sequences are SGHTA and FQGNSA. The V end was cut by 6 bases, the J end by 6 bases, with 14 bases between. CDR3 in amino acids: CASSFRARDGYTF. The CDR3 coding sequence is TGTGCCAGCAGTTTCAGGGCTCGGGATGGCTACACCTTC.

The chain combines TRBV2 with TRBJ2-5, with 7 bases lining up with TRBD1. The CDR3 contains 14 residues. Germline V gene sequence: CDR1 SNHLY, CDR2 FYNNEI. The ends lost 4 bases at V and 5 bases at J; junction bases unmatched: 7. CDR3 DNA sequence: TGTGCCAGCAGTGGACGGACAGGTGGGGAGACCCAGTACTTC. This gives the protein CASSGRTGGETQYF.

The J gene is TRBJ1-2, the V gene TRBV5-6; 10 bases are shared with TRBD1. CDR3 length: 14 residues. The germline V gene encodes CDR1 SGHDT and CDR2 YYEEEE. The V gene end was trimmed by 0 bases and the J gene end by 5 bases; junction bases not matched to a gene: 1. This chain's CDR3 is CASSLGTGGYGYTF. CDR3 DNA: TGTGCCAGCAGCTTGGGGACAGGGGGATATGGCTACACCTTC.

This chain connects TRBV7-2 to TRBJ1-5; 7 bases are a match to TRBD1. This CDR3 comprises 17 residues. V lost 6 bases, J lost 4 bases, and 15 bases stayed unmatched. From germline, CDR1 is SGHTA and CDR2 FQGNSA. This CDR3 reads CASSHAQGEPGNQPQHF. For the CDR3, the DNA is TGTGCCAGCAGTCACGCCCAGGGGGAACCAGGGAATCAGCCCCAGCATTTT.

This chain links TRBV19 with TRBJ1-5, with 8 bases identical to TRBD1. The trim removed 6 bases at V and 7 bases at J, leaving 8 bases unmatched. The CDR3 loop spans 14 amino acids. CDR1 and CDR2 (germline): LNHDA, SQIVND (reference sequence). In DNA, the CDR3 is TGTGCCAGTAGCCTGACAGGGGTTGACCAGCCCCAGCATTTT. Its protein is CASSLTGVDQPQHF.

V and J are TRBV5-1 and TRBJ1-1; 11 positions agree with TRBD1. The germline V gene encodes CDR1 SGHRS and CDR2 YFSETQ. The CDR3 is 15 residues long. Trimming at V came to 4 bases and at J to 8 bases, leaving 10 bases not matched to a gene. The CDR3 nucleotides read TGCGCCAGCAGCGGGGGACAGGGGGATGGAGTAGAAGCTTTCTTT. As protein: CASSGGQGDGVEAFF. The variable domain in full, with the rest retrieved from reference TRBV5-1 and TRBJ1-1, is KAGVTQTPRYLIKTRGQQVTLSCSPISGHRSVSWYQQTPGQGLQFLFEYFSETQRNKGNFPGRFSGRQFSNSRSEMNVSTLELGDSALYLCASSGGQGDGVEAFFGQGTRLTVV.

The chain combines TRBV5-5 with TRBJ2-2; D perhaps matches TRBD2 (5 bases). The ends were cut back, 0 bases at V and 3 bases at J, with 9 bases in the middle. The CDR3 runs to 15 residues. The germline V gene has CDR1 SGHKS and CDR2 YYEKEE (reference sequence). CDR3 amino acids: CASSLDPGYTGELFF. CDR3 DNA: TGTGCCAGCAGCTTGGACCCGGGGTACACCGGGGAGCTGTTTTTT.

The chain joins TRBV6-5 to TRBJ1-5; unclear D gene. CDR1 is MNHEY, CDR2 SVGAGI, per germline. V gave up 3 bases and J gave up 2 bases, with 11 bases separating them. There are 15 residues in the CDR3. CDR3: CASSYRSGGNQPQHF. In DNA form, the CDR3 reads TGTGCCAGCAGTTATAGGTCGGGAGGCAATCAGCCCCAGCATTTT.

The chain's CDR3 is CASTPQGRPYSGNTIYF. The DNA of the CDR3 is TGTGCCAGCACCCCGCAGGGGAGACCCTACTCTGGAAACACCATATATTTT. The gene calls are TRBV2 and TRBJ1-3; tentative D call: TRBD1 (6 bases). The germline V gene encodes CDR1 SNHLY and CDR2 FYNNEI. V was clipped by 7 bases and J by 0 bases, with 19 bases between them. The CDR3 has 17 residues. Filled out from reference TRBV2 and TRBJ1-3, the complete variable domain reads EPEVTQTPSHQVTQMGQEVILRCVPISNHLYFYWYRQILGQKVEFLVSFYNNEISEKSEIFDDQFSVERPDGSNFTLKIRSTKLEDSAMYFCASTPQGRPYSGNTIYFGEGSWLTVV.

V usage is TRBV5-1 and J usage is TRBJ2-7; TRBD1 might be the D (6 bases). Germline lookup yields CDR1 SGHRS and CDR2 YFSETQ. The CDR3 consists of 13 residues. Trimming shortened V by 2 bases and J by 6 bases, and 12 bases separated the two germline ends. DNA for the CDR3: TGCGCCAGCAGCTTTACAGGGTTGCTCGAGCAGTACTTC. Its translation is CASSFTGLLEQYF.

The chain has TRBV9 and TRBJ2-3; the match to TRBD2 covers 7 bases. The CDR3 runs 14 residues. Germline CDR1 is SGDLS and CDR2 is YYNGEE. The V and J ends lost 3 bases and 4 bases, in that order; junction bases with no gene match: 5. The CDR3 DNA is TGTGCCAGCAGCGCCCACACTAGCGCAGATACGCAGTATTTT. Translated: CASSAHTSADTQYF.

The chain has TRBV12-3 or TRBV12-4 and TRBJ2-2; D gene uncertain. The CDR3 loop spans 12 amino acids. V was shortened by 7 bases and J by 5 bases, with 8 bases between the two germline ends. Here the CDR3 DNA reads TGTGCCAGCATCCCCCAAACCGGGGAGCTGTTTTTT. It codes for CASIPQTGELFF.

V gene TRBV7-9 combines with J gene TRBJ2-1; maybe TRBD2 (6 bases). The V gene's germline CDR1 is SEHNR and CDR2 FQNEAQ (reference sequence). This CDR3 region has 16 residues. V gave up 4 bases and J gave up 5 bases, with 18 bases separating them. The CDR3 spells CASSSWGRGRNNEQFF. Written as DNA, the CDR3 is TGTGCCAGCAGCTCCTGGGGTCGGGGGAGAAACAATGAGCAGTTCTTC.

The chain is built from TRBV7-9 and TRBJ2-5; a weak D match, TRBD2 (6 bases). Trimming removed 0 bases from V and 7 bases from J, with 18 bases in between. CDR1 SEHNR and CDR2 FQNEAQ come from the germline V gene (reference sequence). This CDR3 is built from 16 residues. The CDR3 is CASSLATAGMFVTQYF. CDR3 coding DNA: TGTGCCAGCAGCTTAGCGACGGCGGGGATGTTCGTGACCCAGTACTTC.

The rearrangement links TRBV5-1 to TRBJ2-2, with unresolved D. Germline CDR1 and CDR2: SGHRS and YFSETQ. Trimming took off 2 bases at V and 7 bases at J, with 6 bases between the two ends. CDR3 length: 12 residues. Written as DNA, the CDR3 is TGCGCCAGCAGCTTACAAGTCGGGGAGCTGTTTTTT. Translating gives CASSLQVGELFF.

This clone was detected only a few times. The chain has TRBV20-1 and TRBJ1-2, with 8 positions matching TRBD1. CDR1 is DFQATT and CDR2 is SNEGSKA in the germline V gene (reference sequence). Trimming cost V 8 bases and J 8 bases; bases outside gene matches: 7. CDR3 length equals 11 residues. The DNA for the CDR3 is TGCAGTCGTCGGACAGGGAGCGGCTACACCTTC. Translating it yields CSRRTGSGYTF.

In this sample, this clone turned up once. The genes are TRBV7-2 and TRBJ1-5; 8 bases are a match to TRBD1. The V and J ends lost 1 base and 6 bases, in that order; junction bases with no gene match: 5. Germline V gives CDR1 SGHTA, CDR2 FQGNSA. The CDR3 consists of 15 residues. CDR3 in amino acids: CASSLDRTGIQPQHF. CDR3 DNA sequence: TGTGCCAGCAGCTTAGACAGGACAGGGATTCAGCCCCAGCATTTT.